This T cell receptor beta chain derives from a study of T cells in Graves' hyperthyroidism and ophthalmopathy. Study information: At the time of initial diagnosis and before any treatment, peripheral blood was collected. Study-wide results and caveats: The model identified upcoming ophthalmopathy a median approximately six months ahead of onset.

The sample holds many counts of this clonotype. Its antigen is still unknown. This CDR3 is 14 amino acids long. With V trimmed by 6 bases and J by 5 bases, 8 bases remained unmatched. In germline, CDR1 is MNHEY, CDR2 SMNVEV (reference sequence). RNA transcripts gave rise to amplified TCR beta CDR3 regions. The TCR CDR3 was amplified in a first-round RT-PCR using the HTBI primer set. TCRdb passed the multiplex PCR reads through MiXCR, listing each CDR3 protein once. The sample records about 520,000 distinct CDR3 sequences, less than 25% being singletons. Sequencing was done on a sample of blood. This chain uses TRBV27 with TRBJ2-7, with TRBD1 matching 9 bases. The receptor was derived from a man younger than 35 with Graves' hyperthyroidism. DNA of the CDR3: TGTGCCAGCAGGCTCCGGGACAGGGAAGACGAGCAGTACTTC. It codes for CASRLRDREDEQYF.